One sample yielded the 20 T cell receptor beta chains listed below, sequenced in a study of molecular identifiers for immune sequencing clone quantification. A single record per CDR3 protein comes from TCRdb applying MiXCR to the PCR reads. The repertoire holds over 600,000 distinct CDR3 sequences, with just under 20% as singletons. Sequenced: naive CD8+ T cells from blood, with Jurkat cell RNA spiked in. The subset here: FACS-sorted CD8+CD4-CCR7+CD45RA+ naive T cells. The source is a human donor in good health. Some libraries in this study had Jurkat cell RNA spiked in.

The sample holds many counts of this clonotype. The chain employs TRBV11-2 and TRBJ1-5; D is undetermined. The germline CDR1 and CDR2 sequences are SGHAT and FQNNGV. Trimming left V 4 bases short and J 3 bases short, with 13 bases between. This CDR3 spans 15 amino acids. The CDR3 loop is CASSSASGVNQPQHF. Here the CDR3 DNA reads TGTGCCAGCAGCTCGGCGTCTGGGGTCAATCAGCCCCAGCATTTT.

This clonotype has a count of ten or more. The chain has TRBV7-9 and TRBJ2-7; D remains unclear. The CDR3 covers 14 residues. V lost 1 base, J lost 0 bases, and 7 bases lay in between. Germline V gives CDR1 SEHNR, CDR2 FQNEAQ (reference sequence). The CDR3 loop reads CASSLGLYSYEQYF. In DNA, the CDR3 is TGTGCCAGCAGCTTAGGACTCTACTCCTACGAGCAGTACTTC. The full variable domain, in which reference TRBV7-9 and TRBJ2-7 provide the parts outside the CDR3, is DTGVSQNPRHKITKRGQNVTFRCDPISEHNRLYWYRQTLGQGPEFLTYFQNEAQLEKSRLLSDRFSAERPKGSFSTLEIQRTEQGDSAMYLCASSLGLYSYEQYFGPGTRLTVT.

This clonotype was recorded many times. The chain joins TRBV19 to TRBJ2-7, with 10 bases aligning to TRBD1. The J segment lost 5 bases and the V segment lost 10 bases, leaving 2 bases of the junction unmatched. The germline gives CDR1 LNHDA, CDR2 SQIVND (reference sequence). The length of the CDR3 is 11 residues. CDR3 amino acids: CATGQGDEQYF. CDR3 coding DNA: TGTGCCACCGGACAGGGGGACGAGCAGTACTTC.

This clonotype showed up just a few times. A read error may explain this, as a much larger clone is one base away. The chain couples TRBV7-2 to TRBJ2-1; D is ambiguous. The CDR3 loop spans 16 amino acids. Per the germline V gene, CDR1 is SGHTA and CDR2 is FQGNSA. The CDR3 DNA reads as TGTGCCAACAGCTTAGGTCCTTGGAATGGGTACAATGAGCAGTTCTTC. This gives the protein CANSLGPWNGYNEQFF.

V gene TRBV19 combines with J gene TRBJ2-1; D is unresolved. Trimming shortened V by 8 bases and J by 9 bases, and 17 bases separated the two germline ends. Germline assignment: CDR1 LNHDA and CDR2 SQIVND (reference sequence). The CDR3 extends over 13 amino acids. The CDR3 here is CASGVWLYGEQFF. CDR3 nucleotides: TGTGCCAGTGGGGTTTGGTTATATGGTGAGCAGTTCTTC.

This clonotype was picked up a small number of times. This chain links TRBV6-5 with TRBJ1-4, with D possibly matching TRBD1 (6 bases). Germline CDR1 and CDR2: MNHEY and SVGAGI. CDR3 size: 15 residues. Deletions cut 2 bases from V and 2 bases from J, with 9 bases between. For the CDR3, the DNA is TGTGCCAGCAGTTACGTGGGGGGCACTAATGAAAAACTGTTTTTT. Its translation is CASSYVGGTNEKLFF.

This clonotype has a count of ten or more. The CDR3 DNA reads TGTGCCAGCAGCCATAAAGACGTTTTCAGCTCCTATAATTCACCCCTCCACTTT. Protein product: CASSHKDVFSSYNSPLHF. The chain uses TRBV9 and TRBJ1-6; D remains unclear. Trimming stripped 4 bases from V and 0 bases from J, with 17 bases between. The CDR3 consists of 18 residues. Germline V gene data show CDR1 as SGDLS and CDR2 as YYNGEE.

The chain joins TRBV6-6 to TRBJ1-1; D is unresolved. This CDR3 has 13 amino acids. Germline V CDR1 and CDR2: MNHNY, SVGAGI (reference sequence). V was clipped by 2 bases and J by 11 bases, with 15 bases between them. CDR3 sequence reads: CASSYRGNVDAFF. CDR3 sequence (DNA): TGTGCCAGCAGTTACCGGGGTAATGTTGACGCTTTCTTT.

Notes on this clonotype: Possible read error: a much larger clone is one base away. The V and J genes are TRBV6-2 or TRBV6-3 and TRBJ2-1; D is unclear. Germline lookup yields CDR1 MNHEY and CDR2 SVGEGT. This CDR3 spans 14 amino acids. V lost 6 bases, J lost 10 bases, and 19 bases lay in between. The CDR3 region has the DNA TGTGCCAGCAGAGGTTTGGCCAATGATTGGGAGCAGTTCTTC. It translates to CASRGLANDWEQFF.

This clonotype was seen repeatedly, ten times or more. V usage is TRBV7-6 and J usage is TRBJ2-2; D is possibly TRBD1 (5 bases). There are 16 residues in the CDR3. Germline CDR1 reads SGHVS; CDR2 reads FNYEAQ. Trimming shortened V by 5 bases and J by 4 bases, and 17 bases separated the two germline ends. CDR3 coding DNA: TGTGCCAGCAGCCCGGTAAGGGGCGATTCCACCGGGGAGCTGTTTTTT. As protein: CASSPVRGDSTGELFF.

This clonotype was found many times. This rearrangement joins TRBV7-9 to TRBJ2-7; possibly TRBD1 or TRBD2 for D (5 bases each). Trimming removed 7 bases from V and 2 bases from J, with 18 bases in between. The CDR3 extends over 15 amino acids. Germline V CDR1 and CDR2: SEHNR, FQNEAQ (reference sequence). CDR3 sequence reads: CASTPDEGKAYEQYF. The CDR3, as DNA: TGTGCCAGCACCCCCGATGAGGGGAAAGCCTACGAGCAGTACTTC. The full variable domain, rest sourced from reference TRBV7-9 and TRBJ2-7, is DTGVSQNPRHKITKRGQNVTFRCDPISEHNRLYWYRQTLGQGPEFLTYFQNEAQLEKSRLLSDRFSAERPKGSFSTLEIQRTEQGDSAMYLCASTPDEGKAYEQYFGPGTRLTVT.

This clonotype has only one observation. A much larger clone is a single base away; this may be a read error. V is TRBV9 and J is TRBJ1-1; 9 nucleotides agree with TRBD1. Germline assignment: CDR1 SGDLS and CDR2 YYNGEE. CDR3 length: 14 residues. CDR3 region: CAGSLEQGAFEAFF. Here the CDR3 DNA reads TGTGCCGGCAGCCTCGAACAGGGGGCATTCGAAGCTTTCTTT.

The chain has TRBV5-1 and TRBJ2-5; D ambiguous. Germline lookup yields CDR1 SGHRS and CDR2 YFSETQ. The CDR3 spans 16 residues. V gave up 3 bases and J gave up 5 bases, with 20 bases separating them. The CDR3 bases are TGCGCCAGCAGCTGGGATCTTCAGGTCCCCCAGGAGACCCAGTACTTC. It encodes CASSWDLQVPQETQYF.

A single count supports this clonotype. A much more abundant neighbour one base away suggests this may be a read error. The rearrangement uses TRBV4-3 and TRBJ1-1, with a possible D match to TRBD1 (6 bases). The CDR3 is made up of 16 amino acids. V shed 0 bases and J shed 10 bases, with 21 bases lying between them. Germline V gene lookup returns CDR1 LGHNA and CDR2 YSLEER. As DNA, the CDR3 is TGCGCCAGCAGCCAAGATTGGGGGGGCGAATCGGCTGGAGCTTTCTTT. Translated: CASSQDWGGESAGAFF.

This clonotype was detected many times. The chain couples TRBV20-1 to TRBJ2-1; D unresolved. Germline values: CDR1 DFQATT, CDR2 SNEGSKA (reference sequence). The CDR3 runs 16 residues. V dropped 0 bases and J dropped 7 bases, with 19 bases sitting between them. As DNA, the CDR3 is TGCAGTGCTAGAGATTTCCAGGAAACCGCGGTGAATGAGCAGTTCTTC. This codes for CSARDFQETAVNEQFF.

This clonotype has a count of ten or more. The V call is TRBV12-3 or TRBV12-4, the J call TRBJ1-2; D remains ambiguous. V lost 1 base and J 4 bases, leaving 7 bases between the germline ends. The CDR3 spans 13 residues. CDR3 in amino acids: CASSLGVSYGYTF. For the CDR3, the DNA is TGTGCCAGCAGTTTAGGCGTCAGCTATGGCTACACCTTC.

This clonotype was seen repeatedly, ten times or more. The genes are TRBV3-1 and TRBJ2-6, with D hard to call. Germline CDR1 is LGHDT and CDR2 is YNNKEL (reference sequence). The CDR3 is 17 amino acids. Trimming cost V 1 base and J 2 bases, with 12 bases left between them. The CDR3 region has the DNA TGTGCCAGCAGCCAAGTGCCGGTCATTCCTGGGGCCAACGTCCTGACTTTC. Translation gives CASSQVPVIPGANVLTF.

The chain employs TRBV2 and TRBJ2-7; no clear D gene. CDR1 is SNHLY, CDR2 FYNNEI, per germline. This CDR3 has 13 residues. Trimming shortened V by 4 bases and J by 2 bases, and 9 bases separated the two germline ends. CDR3 sequence: CASSGDQTYEQYF. CDR3 in DNA: TGTGCCAGCAGTGGAGACCAGACCTACGAGCAGTACTTC.

There are many counts of this clonotype. The chain uses TRBV30 and TRBJ2-1; D possibly corresponds to TRBD2 (5 bases). Between the trimmed V and J ends, which lost 2 bases and 7 bases, there was a span of 9 bases. Looked up from germline, CDR1 is GTSNPN and CDR2 is SVGIG (reference sequence). The CDR3 runs 12 residues. CDR3 in DNA: TGTGCCTGGAGTTTCGGGGTTAATGAGCAGTTCTTC. Translating gives CAWSFGVNEQFF.

The chain links TRBV10-2 to TRBJ2-4; D is undetermined. Germline V gene lookup returns CDR1 WSHSY and CDR2 SAAADI. Trimming pared 4 bases from V and 1 base from J, leaving 20 bases between. CDR3 length: 18 amino acids. CDR3 loop: CASSGTHGDNGAKNIQYF. CDR3 bases: TGCGCCAGCAGTGGAACACACGGCGATAATGGGGCCAAAAACATTCAGTACTTC.